Shown below are 32 T cell receptor beta chains from a single sample sequenced in a study of blood T cell repertoires in COVID-19. Repertoires were generated with immunoSEQ multiplex PCR, while TCRdb's copy carries only in-frame clones and drops some. The sample lists some 120,000 clones; around four fifths were seen once. The source material was peripheral blood. The source is a man at least 80 years old with active or convalescent COVID-19.

The genes are TRBV29-1 and TRBJ1-2; 8 bases agree with TRBD1. Germline CDR1 is SQVTM and CDR2 is ANQGSEA. Trimming cost V 3 bases and J 10 bases; bases outside gene matches: 10. CDR3 length equals 13 residues. CDR3 sequence reads: CSVDDQDRAVYTF. The CDR3 DNA is TGCAGCGTTGACGACCAGGACAGGGCGGTCTACACCTTC.

In its sample, this clone was seen once. CDR3 amino acids: CASRGSGGGAGELFF. The CDR3 coding sequence is TGTGCCAGCAGGGGTAGCGGGGGAGGAGCCGGGGAGCTGTTTTTT. J is TRBJ2-2 and V is TRBV7-3, with TRBD2 identical over 9 bases. The germline CDR1 and CDR2 sequences are SGHTA and FQGTGA. Trimming took 6 bases from V and 6 from J; bases not matched to a gene: 8. CDR3 size: 15 residues. Based on the CDR3 plus reference TRBV7-3 and TRBJ2-2, the full variable domain is GAGVSQTPSNKVTEKGKYVELRCDPISGHTALYWYRQSLGQGPEFLIYFQGTGAADDSGLPNDRFFAVRPEGSVSTLKIQRTERGDSAVYLCASRGSGGGAGELFFGEGSRLTVL.

Concerning this clone: The same CDR3 also results from other DNA sequences found in this sample. The V call is TRBV29-1, the J call TRBJ2-5, with D tentatively TRBD2 (5 bases). Germline V CDR1 and CDR2: SQVTM, ANQGSEA. V was cut by 4 bases and J by 1 base, with 7 bases left in between. The CDR3 consists of 12 residues. As DNA, the CDR3 is TGCAGCGTTGCTGCGGGCCAAGAGACCCAGTACTTC. It codes for CSVAAGQETQYF.

The rearrangement links TRBV9 to TRBJ2-6; perhaps TRBD1 as D (6 bases). The CDR3 extends over 20 amino acids. Germline assignment: CDR1 SGDLS and CDR2 YYNGEE. Trimming took 2 bases from V and 0 from J, leaving 21 bases between them. The CDR3 nucleotides read TGTGCCAGCAGCGTTTTCCGCTCATTACAGGGCTCCTCTGGGGCCAACGTCCTGACTTTC. This gives the protein CASSVFRSLQGSSGANVLTF.

The rearrangement links TRBV7-2 to TRBJ1-2; 7 bases are shared with TRBD1. Germline V lookup: CDR1 SGHTA, CDR2 FQGNSA. The junction had 7 bases not matched to a gene; V was cut back by 3 bases and J by 6 bases. CDR3 size: 14 residues. CDR3 DNA: TGTGCCAGCAGCTTCCCGGACAGGAAGGATGGCTACACCTTC. It translates to CASSFPDRKDGYTF.

The chain's CDR3 is CASSLVQGAGGNEKLFF. CDR3 sequence (DNA): TGTGCCAGCAGCTTGGTCCAGGGGGCAGGAGGAAATGAAAAACTGTTTTTT. The chain joins TRBV5-4 to TRBJ1-4; the match to TRBD1 covers 8 bases. The CDR3 is 17 residues long. Germline V CDR1 and CDR2: SGHNT, YYREEE (reference sequence). Trimming cost V 0 bases and J 5 bases; bases outside gene matches: 9.

This clone appeared once. The V gene is TRBV9, the J gene TRBJ1-5; D is possibly TRBD1 (6 bases). Per the germline V gene, CDR1 is SGDLS and CDR2 is YYNGEE. There are 14 residues in the CDR3. V lost 2 bases, J lost 4 bases, and 10 bases lay in between. CDR3 protein: CASSVAGVNQPQHF. For the CDR3, the DNA is TGTGCCAGCAGCGTGGCAGGGGTTAATCAGCCCCAGCATTTT.

The V gene is TRBV5-4, the J gene TRBJ2-1; possible D gene TRBD2, 7 bases. CDR1 is SGHNT and CDR2 is YYREEE in the germline V gene (reference sequence). The V end lost 0 bases, the J end lost 0 bases, and 16 bases lay between the germline ends. This CDR3 comprises 18 residues. The CDR3 reads CASSLGHGGRSSYNEQFF. CDR3 coding DNA: TGTGCCAGCAGCTTGGGCCACGGGGGGCGGAGCTCCTACAATGAGCAGTTCTTC.

V and J are TRBV27 and TRBJ2-1; 7 bases map to TRBD1. CDR1 is MNHEY and CDR2 is SMNVEV in the germline V gene (reference sequence). V gave up 6 bases and J gave up 0 bases; unmatched junction bases: 8. CDR3 length equals 16 residues. Here the CDR3 DNA reads TGTGCCAGCAGAAGAGAGGGGGCCCGCTCCTACAATGAGCAGTTCTTC. Its protein product is CASRREGARSYNEQFF.

The chain couples TRBV16 to TRBJ2-7; D is uncertain. The germline V and J ends were trimmed by 2 bases and 5 bases, with 10 bases remaining between them. The germline V gene has CDR1 KGHSY and CDR2 FQNENV. The CDR3 totals 13 residues. CDR3 DNA sequence: TGTGCCAGCAGCCAAGAGGTTGAGGACGAGCAGTACTTC. Translating it yields CASSQEVEDEQYF.

J is TRBJ1-4 and V is TRBV7-6; 8 bases are shared with TRBD1. Germline values: CDR1 SGHVS, CDR2 FNYEAQ. Trimming took 1 base from V and 10 from J; bases not matched to a gene: 8. This CDR3 has 15 amino acids. This CDR3 reads CASSLEGGQGGKLFF. CDR3 coding DNA: TGTGCCAGCAGCTTAGAGGGAGGACAGGGAGGAAAACTGTTTTTT.

This sequence joins TRBV28 and TRBJ1-6, with D perhaps TRBD1 (5 bases). Trimming took 6 bases from V and 9 from J, leaving 9 bases between them. There are 12 residues in the CDR3. The V gene's germline CDR1 is MDHEN and CDR2 SYDVKM. CDR3 sequence reads: CASRGLGSPLHF. The DNA of the CDR3 is TGTGCCAGCAGGGGGCTAGGTTCACCCCTCCACTTT.

The chain has TRBV27 and TRBJ1-3, with no clear D. Trimming removed 4 bases at V and 0 bases at J, with 13 bases between. This CDR3 spans 16 amino acids. CDR1 and CDR2 from the germline V gene are MNHEY and SMNVEV (reference sequence). The CDR3 spells CASSSRSGVSGNTIYF. For the CDR3, the DNA is TGTGCCAGCAGTTCCCGTTCAGGCGTCTCTGGAAACACCATATATTTT.

V is TRBV2 and J is TRBJ2-1; 8 nucleotides agree with TRBD1. The CDR3 covers 12 residues. V lost 3 bases to trimming and J lost 8 bases; unmatched junction nucleotides: 0. CDR1 SNHLY and CDR2 FYNNEI come from the germline V gene. DNA of the CDR3: TGTGCCAGCAGTGACAGGGGGCATGAGCAGTTCTTC. It specifies CASSDRGHEQFF.

The rearrangement joins TRBV4-3 to TRBJ1-4; D unresolved. Germline V gene lookup returns CDR1 LGHNA and CDR2 YSLEER. There are 17 residues in the CDR3. The ends were cut back, 1 base at V and 2 bases at J, with 14 bases in the middle. CDR3 DNA sequence: TGCGCCAGCAGCCAAGTTCGTAGGGAGGAGACTAATGAAAAACTGTTTTTT. Amino acids: CASSQVRREETNEKLFF.

The chain uses TRBV5-5 and TRBJ2-2; D is unclear. Per the germline V gene, CDR1 is SGHKS and CDR2 is YYEKEE (reference sequence). CDR3 length equals 13 residues. V was shortened by 0 bases and J by 8 bases, with 8 bases between the two germline ends. DNA of the CDR3: TGTGCCAGCAGCTTGGATCCGAGGGGGGAGCTGTTTTTT. Translated, it gives CASSLDPRGELFF.

With regard to this clone: The germline gene is not matched at one end of the junction; a read error may be the cause. The genes are TRBV7-7 and TRBJ2-5; 8 bases fit TRBD2. Germline V gene data show CDR1 as SSHAT and CDR2 as FNYEAQ (reference sequence). The CDR3 has 13 amino acids. CDR3 nucleotides: TGTGCTAGCAGAGCGGGGGCGGCGGAGACCCAGTACTTC. It specifies CASRAGAAETQYF.

The J gene is TRBJ1-5, the V gene TRBV5-6, with D perhaps TRBD1 (5 bases). This CDR3 contains 13 residues. Trimming shortened V by 5 bases and J by 7 bases, and 13 bases separated the two germline ends. CDR1 and CDR2 (germline): SGHDT, YYEEEE. The CDR3 region is CASSRGEDQPQHF. In nucleotides, the CDR3 is TGTGCCAGCAGTCGAGGGGAGGACCAGCCCCAGCATTTT.

The chain uses TRBV29-1 and TRBJ2-3; 11 positions agree with TRBD1. Germline values: CDR1 SQVTM, CDR2 ANQGSEA. V shed 6 bases and J 6 bases; nucleotides not matched to a gene: 8. This CDR3 comprises 14 residues. The CDR3 DNA reads TGCAGCGTCTCGGACAGGGGGCTCGGGGATACGCAGTATTTT. Translation: CSVSDRGLGDTQYF.

The rearrangement uses TRBV5-4 and TRBJ1-1; 8 bases match TRBD1. Germline lookup yields CDR1 SGHNT and CDR2 YYREEE (reference sequence). The trim removed 4 bases at V and 5 bases at J, leaving 7 bases unmatched. This CDR3 has 14 residues. The CDR3 nucleotides are TGTGCCAGCAGCGTGGACACAGGGGGAACTGAAGCTTTCTTT. It encodes CASSVDTGGTEAFF.

This clone has a handful of counts. The V call is TRBV19, the J call TRBJ1-2; 7 nucleotides align to TRBD1. With V trimmed by 9 bases and J by 4 bases, 8 bases remained unmatched. Germline V CDR1 and CDR2: LNHDA, SQIVND (reference sequence). The CDR3 is 13 amino acids. The CDR3 DNA is TGTGCCAGCTCCTTGGGACAGTTCTATGGCTACACCTTC. Its protein is CASSLGQFYGYTF. The complete variable domain, with remaining parts taken from reference TRBV19 and TRBJ1-2, reads DGGITQSPKYLFRKEGQNVTLSCEQNLNHDAMYWYRQDPGQGLRLIYYSQIVNDFQKGDIAEGYSVSREKKESFPLTVTSAQKNPTAFYLCASSLGQFYGYTFGSGTRLTVV.

In regard to this clone: Mismatch with germline at one junction end may stem from a read error. The chain uses TRBV15 and TRBJ2-3, with D possibly being TRBD1 (6 bases). There are 14 residues in the CDR3. CDR1 LNHNV and CDR2 YYDKDF come from the germline V gene (reference sequence). The CDR3 sequence is CATSRDKATGAGTF. CDR3 nucleotides: TGTGCCACCAGCAGAGATAAGGCGACAGGCGCGGGCACTTTT. Variable domain in full (rest from reference TRBV15 and TRBJ2-3): DAMVIQNPRYQVTQFGKPVTLSCSQTLNHNVMYWYQQKSSQAPKLLFHYYDKDFNNEADTPDNFQSRRPNTSFCFLDIRSPGLGDTAMYLCATSRDKATGAGTFGPGTRLTVL.

This clone appeared a single time. The V gene is TRBV5-1, the J gene TRBJ2-2; 7 bases line up with TRBD1. The CDR3 is 14 residues long. Looked up from germline, CDR1 is SGHRS and CDR2 is YFSETQ. Unmatched junction bases numbered 6, after V lost 6 bases and J lost 4 bases. The CDR3 DNA follows: TGCGCCAGCACACAGGGGCAGGGCACCGGGGAGCTGTTTTTT. It yields the protein CASTQGQGTGELFF. Looking up the rest from reference TRBV5-1 and TRBJ2-2 gives the full variable domain: KAGVTQTPRYLIKTRGQQVTLSCSPISGHRSVSWYQQTPGQGLQFLFEYFSETQRNKGNFPGRFSGRQFSNSRSEMNVSTLELGDSALYLCASTQGQGTGELFFGEGSRLTVL.

This sequence joins TRBV27 and TRBJ1-6, with D possibly TRBD1 on 5 matching bases. This CDR3 contains 14 residues. V lost 2 bases and J lost 9, with 11 bases in between. Germline V gene sequence: CDR1 MNHEY, CDR2 SMNVEV (reference sequence). For the CDR3, the DNA is TGTGCCAGCAGTTTAGTGGGGAGGGGTTCACCCCTCCACTTT. Translated: CASSLVGRGSPLHF.

This clone was recorded once. The V call is TRBV2, the J call TRBJ1-2; the match to TRBD1 covers 9 bases. CDR3 length equals 14 residues. The V and J ends lost 4 bases and 4 bases, in that order; junction bases with no gene match: 4. Germline values: CDR1 SNHLY, CDR2 FYNNEI. Here the CDR3 DNA reads TGTGCCAGCAGTGTAACGGACAGGGGCTATGGCTACACCTTC. Amino acid sequence: CASSVTDRGYGYTF.

This rearrangement joins TRBV4-3 to TRBJ1-4; D is perhaps TRBD1 (5 bases). The CDR3 covers 16 residues. Germline V lookup: CDR1 LGHNA, CDR2 YSLEER. V was shortened by 4 bases and J by 3 bases, with 15 bases between the two germline ends. CDR3 region: CASSPSKQAPNEKLFF. DNA of the CDR3: TGCGCCAGCAGCCCGTCCAAACAGGCCCCTAATGAAAAACTGTTTTTT.

V and J are TRBV12-2 and TRBJ2-7; no check of the table's D call, TRBD2, against the DNA was made. TRBV12-2 is a documented pseudogene. This CDR3 is built from 12 residues. The CDR3: CASRGGSYEQYF. In DNA form, the CDR3 reads TGTGCAAGTCGCGGCGGATCCTACGAGCAGTACTTC.

CDR3 sequence: CASGRPGNTIYF. The CDR3 region has the DNA TGTGCTAGTGGTCGTCCTGGAAACACCATATATTTT. The gene calls are TRBV12-5 and TRBJ1-3; D remains unclear. This CDR3 spans 12 amino acids. Germline V lookup: CDR1 LGHNT, CDR2 FRNRAP. Trimming took off 5 bases at V and 2 bases at J, with 4 bases between the two ends.

A few counts support this clone. This chain links TRBV7-2 with TRBJ2-1, with a weak D call TRBD2 (6 bases). The CDR3 covers 13 residues. CDR1 is SGHTA, CDR2 FQGNSA, per germline. V dropped 4 bases and J dropped 9 bases, with 13 bases sitting between them. The CDR3 DNA follows: TGTGCCAGCAGCTATGGACGGGGAGGTGAGCAGTTCTTC. Encoded protein: CASSYGRGGEQFF.

The rearrangement uses TRBV2 and TRBJ1-1; D remains ambiguous. V was pared by 7 bases and J by 4 bases, with 13 bases between. This CDR3 has 13 residues. Germline CDR1 reads SNHLY; CDR2 reads FYNNEI. CDR3 protein: CASTRRQFTEAFF. CDR3 nucleotides: TGTGCCAGCACTCGGCGGCAATTCACTGAAGCTTTCTTT.

In this sample, this clone turned up a few times. The rearrangement joins TRBV7-2 to TRBJ1-2; TRBD1 matches at 8 bases. J gave up 4 bases and V 3 bases, and 10 bases lay outside the gene matches. Per germline, CDR1 SGHTA and CDR2 FQGNSA. The CDR3 spans 16 residues. This CDR3 is CASSFSTGRGPYGYTF. The CDR3, as DNA: TGTGCCAGCAGCTTCTCAACCGGCAGGGGGCCCTATGGCTACACCTTC.

The CDR3 reads CASRSGQGGSPLHF. CDR3 in DNA: TGTGCCAGCCGCAGCGGACAGGGGGGATCACCCCTCCACTTT. This rearrangement joins TRBV28 to TRBJ1-6; 10 nucleotides match TRBD1. J gave up 10 bases and V 8 bases, and 8 bases lay outside the gene matches. Germline CDR1 MDHEN, CDR2 SYDVKM. CDR3 length equals 14 residues.